This is a list of T cell receptor beta chains from one sample in a study of T cell responses to AZD1222 COVID-19 vaccine. Generated by immunoSEQ multiplex PCR, the TCRdb table keeps only in-frame clones and is missing some. Of under 150,000 clones in the sample, 90% to 95% were seen once. The sequencing here drew on peripheral blood, taken on day 0 of AZD1222 vaccination. These TCRs come from an adult in good health. The CDR3 runs from the conserved cysteine through the conserved F or W. D genes are given only for firm matches. Where a row states a size, it is once, few, many or the class of an expanded clone; other rows omit it.

j_call d_call clone_size cdr3_length v_call cdr3_nt cdr3_aa
TRBJ1-1 - - 15 TRBV19 TGTGCCAGTAGGATACCGGAGGACTTGAACACTGAAGCTTTCTTT CASRIPEDLNTEAFF
TRBJ1-1 - - 16 TRBV6-2/TRBV6-3 TGTGCCAGCAGTTACTTCCAACAAACAGGGAACACTGAAGCTTTCTTT CASSYFQQTGNTEAFF
TRBJ1-6 TRBD1 few 14 TRBV6-4 TGTGCCAGCAGTTTTGGGACAGATGATTCACCCCTCCACTTT CASSFGTDDSPLHF
TRBJ2-1 - - 11 TRBV12-3/TRBV12-4 TGTGCCAGCACTTTTGATGGGGAGCAGTTCTTC CASTFDGEQFF
TRBJ2-1 - - 15 TRBV7-9 TGTGCCAGCAGCTTAGATTTAGGCAGGGCGAATGAGCAGTTCTTC CASSLDLGRANEQFF
TRBJ2-7 - - 16 TRBV5-6 TGTGCCAGCAGCTTGGGTCTGGGGGGCGCTGCGGACGAGCAGTACTTC CASSLGLGGAADEQYF
TRBJ1-3 - - 16 TRBV4-3 TGCGCCAGCAGCCAAGAACTAGGCGGGGCTGGAAACACCATATATTTT CASSQELGGAGNTIYF
TRBJ1-4 TRBD1 - 16 TRBV3-1/TRBV3-2 TGTGCCAGCAGCCTACACCTGACAGGGGGCGATGAAAAACTGTTTTTT CASSLHLTGGDEKLFF
TRBJ1-6 - - 15 TRBV9 TGTGCCAGCAGCGTAACAGCCTACAACAATTCACCCCTCCACTTT CASSVTAYNNSPLHF
TRBJ1-1 - once 13 TRBV28 TGTGCCAGCAGTACACCGGGACCTTCGGAGGCTTTCTTT CASSTPGPSEAFF
TRBJ2-7 TRBD2 - 16 TRBV4-3 TGCGCCAGCAGCCCCGATTGGACTAGCGGGGGGAGCGAGCAGTACTTC CASSPDWTSGGSEQYF
TRBJ1-6 - - 14 TRBV6-2/TRBV6-3 TGTGCCAGCAGCTTTCTAAGACGTGGCTCACCCCTCCACTTT CASSFLRRGSPLHF
TRBJ1-2 - - 12 TRBV24-1 TGTGCCACCCAGGACAGAGTCTATGGCTACACCTTC CATQDRVYGYTF
TRBJ2-7 - - 16 TRBV4-3 TGCGCCAGCAGCCAAGATTGGGGGGACAACTCCTACGAGCAGTACTTC CASSQDWGDNSYEQYF
TRBJ1-2 - - 12 TRBV19 TGTGCCAGTAGCCAACACGACTACGGCTACACCTTC CASSQHDYGYTF
TRBJ2-2 TRBD2 - 14 TRBV5-1 TGCGCCAGCAGCGCCATGACTAGCGGGGGGGAGCTGTTTTTT CASSAMTSGGELFF
TRBJ1-2 - - 8 TRBV10-1 TGCGCCAAGAATGGCTACACCTTC CAKNGYTF
TRBJ1-5 TRBD1 - 17 TRBV28 TGTGCCAGCAGTTCTTATGACAGGGTGAGGGGTAATCAGCCCCAGCATTTT CASSSYDRVRGNQPQHF
TRBJ2-5 - - 12 TRBV5-6 TGTGCCAGCAGCTTGGCCGGCGAGACCCAGTACTTC CASSLAGETQYF
TRBJ2-4 TRBD1 few 15 TRBV6-5 TGTGCCAGCAGTTACAGGGGGCTAGCCAAAAACATTCAGTACTTC CASSYRGLAKNIQYF
TRBJ1-2 TRBD1 - 12 TRBV6-2/TRBV6-3 TGTGCCAGCAGTTACCAGGACAGGCGGCAGACCTTC CASSYQDRRQTF
TRBJ2-7 TRBD2 - 16 TRBV18 TGTGCCAGCTCACCTGGACTAGCGGGAAACTCCTACGAGCAGTACTTC CASSPGLAGNSYEQYF
TRBJ2-3 - - 14 TRBV4-2 TGTGCCAGCAGCCGCGGCGGACTTTCAGATACGCAGTATTTT CASSRGGLSDTQYF
TRBJ2-1 - - 12 TRBV6-2/TRBV6-3 TGTGCCAGCAGTCCAGCGGGCCATGAGCAGTTCTTC CASSPAGHEQFF
TRBJ1-2 - - 14 TRBV5-6 TGTGCCAGCAGCCGCGGCAGGGTAAACTATGGCTACACCTTC CASSRGRVNYGYTF
TRBJ1-5 - - 13 TRBV5-6 TGTGCCAGCAGCTTTTACGGAGATCAGCCCCAGCATTTT CASSFYGDQPQHF
TRBJ2-2 TRBD1 - 13 TRBV3-1/TRBV3-2 TGTGCCAGCAGCCAAAAGGACAGGCGGGAGCTGTTTTTT CASSQKDRRELFF
TRBJ1-2 - - 16 TRBV28 TGTGCCAGCAGTTTAGGTACAGCGGGAGTTAACTATGGCTACACCTTC CASSLGTAGVNYGYTF
TRBJ1-3 - - 15 TRBV7-9 TGTGCCAGCAGACCCGGGACCGAGCCCGGAAACACCATATATTTT CASRPGTEPGNTIYF
TRBJ1-2 - - 13 TRBV2 TGTGCCAGCAGTGCCGGGAATAACTATGGCTACACCTTC CASSAGNNYGYTF
TRBJ1-5 - - 14 TRBV4-2 TGTGCCAGCAGCCAAGGGGGGGGCGATCAGCCCCAGCATTTT CASSQGGGDQPQHF
TRBJ1-1 TRBD1 - 14 TRBV27 TGTGCCAGCAGCCCGACAGGGGCAGGCACTGAAGCTTTCTTT CASSPTGAGTEAFF
TRBJ2-1 TRBD2 - 13 TRBV2 TGTGCCAGCACAGGGACATTAGCGGGATATCCGTTCTTC CASTGTLAGYPFF
TRBJ1-1 - - 15 TRBV4-2 TGTGCCAGCAGCCAAACAAGGGCGGGTAACACTGAAGCTTTCTTT CASSQTRAGNTEAFF
TRBJ2-1 - - 12 TRBV7-2 TGTGCCAGCAGCTGGGGAGCTAATGAGCAGTTCTTC CASSWGANEQFF
TRBJ1-6 - - 15 TRBV9 TGTGCCAGCAGCGTAGAGCCGGGGAGGAATTCACCCCTCCACTTT CASSVEPGRNSPLHF
TRBJ2-1 TRBD2 - 15 TRBV10-3 TGTGCCATCAGTGAGCGGGCGGGGGGATCATATGAGCAGTTCTTC CAISERAGGSYEQFF
TRBJ2-7 - - 17 TRBV28 TGTGCCAGCAGTACCTCGATCACAGGGATCTCCTCCTACGAGCAGTACTTC CASSTSITGISSYEQYF
TRBJ2-1 - - 14 TRBV9 TGTGCCAGCAGCCCGGGGCGGCGCGCAGGTGAGCAGTTCTTC CASSPGRRAGEQFF
TRBJ1-1 TRBD1 - 16 TRBV6-6 TGTGCCAGCAGTTACTCTCGGGACAGAAAGAACACTGAAGCTTTCTTT CASSYSRDRKNTEAFF
TRBJ1-2 TRBD1 once 14 TRBV5-6 TGTGCCAGCAGCCCGGACAGGGTGGGGTATGGCTACACCTTC CASSPDRVGYGYTF
TRBJ1-6 - once 13 TRBV7-2 TGTGCCAGCAGCGCCGACAGTAATTCACCCCTCCACTTT CASSADSNSPLHF
TRBJ2-5 - - 11 TRBV15 TGTGCCACCAGCAGAGATGAGACCCAGTACTTC CATSRDETQYF
TRBJ1-3 TRBD1 - 15 TRBV28 TGTGCCAGCAGCAGACAGGGGGCCAGGGGAAACACCATATATTTT CASSRQGARGNTIYF
TRBJ2-3 - - 17 TRBV7-6 TGTGCCAGCAGCTTAGCGGCTAGCGCAACTAGCACAGATACGCAGTATTTT CASSLAASATSTDTQYF
TRBJ2-1 - once 12 TRBV7-6 TGTGCCAGCAGCTTAGCGATGGATGAGCAGTTCTTC CASSLAMDEQFF
TRBJ1-6 - - 14 TRBV10-3 TGTGCCATCAAGGAGAGCTCCTATAATTCACCCCTCCACTTT CAIKESSYNSPLHF
TRBJ2-1 - - 15 TRBV9 TGTGCCAGCAGCCCCACCGGGGGTCGGGGCAATGAGCAGTTCTTC CASSPTGGRGNEQFF
TRBJ1-5 - - 13 TRBV4-2 TGTGCCAGCAGCCAGCCCACGGTCCGGCCCCAGCATTTT CASSQPTVRPQHF
TRBJ1-4 - - 15 TRBV7-9 TGTGCCAGCAGCTTAGCAGGCAGGGCCCATGAAAAACTGTTTTTT CASSLAGRAHEKLFF
TRBJ1-4 - - 14 TRBV9 TGTGCCAGCAGCGTCGGACAGTTTGCTGAAAAACTGTTTTTT CASSVGQFAEKLFF
TRBJ1-2 - few 15 TRBV18 TGTGCCAGCTCACCGGTAGGGTTAGCTAACTATGGCTACACCTTC CASSPVGLANYGYTF
TRBJ2-2 - - 17 TRBV5-5 TGTGCCAGCAGCCCTCACGGGGCGGCAGGGGCAGTCGGGGAACTGTTTTTT CASSPHGAAGAVGELFF
TRBJ2-1 - - 14 TRBV6-5 TGTGCCGCTCGACAGCGGCCGGCCTCCTATGAGCAGTTCTTC CAARQRPASYEQFF
TRBJ2-2 TRBD1 - 16 TRBV29-1 TGCAGCGTTCGGGGGACAGGGAGCGACCACGCCGGGGAGCTGTTTTTT CSVRGTGSDHAGELFF